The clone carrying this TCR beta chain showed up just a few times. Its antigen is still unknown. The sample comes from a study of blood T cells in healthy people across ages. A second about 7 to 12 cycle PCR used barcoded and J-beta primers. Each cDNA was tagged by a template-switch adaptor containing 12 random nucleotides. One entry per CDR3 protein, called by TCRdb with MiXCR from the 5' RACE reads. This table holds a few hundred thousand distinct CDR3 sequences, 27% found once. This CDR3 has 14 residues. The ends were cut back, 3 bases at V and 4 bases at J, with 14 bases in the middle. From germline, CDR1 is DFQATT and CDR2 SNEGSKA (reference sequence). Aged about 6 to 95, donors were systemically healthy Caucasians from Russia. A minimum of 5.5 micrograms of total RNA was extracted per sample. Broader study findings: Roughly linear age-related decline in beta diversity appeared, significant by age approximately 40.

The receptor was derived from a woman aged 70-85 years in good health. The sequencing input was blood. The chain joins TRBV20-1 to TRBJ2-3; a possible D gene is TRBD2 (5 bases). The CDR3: CSARPRVDSDTQYF. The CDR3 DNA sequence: TGCAGTGCTAGGCCTAGGGTGGACTCAGATACGCAGTATTTT.